The rows below give T cell receptor beta chains drawn from one sample of a study of regulatory T cells in long-lasting Graves disease. TCRdb ran MiXCR on the multiplex PCR reads and lists one entry per CDR3 protein. The sample lists 400,000 to 500,000 distinct CDR3 sequences; more than 13% were seen once. These data were also reused for a study on T cells in Graves' hyperthyroidism and ophthalmopathy.

The sequenced sample was peripheral blood mononuclear cells (PBMCs), obtained at new diagnosis, from a patient treated with antithyroid drugs. All receptors come from a woman in her 30s with Graves disease. Each CDR3 is given with its conserved first and last residue. A D gene is named only where the DNA matches it firmly. Clone size appears in some rows only: once, few, many, or a class for an expanded clone.

CDR3 DNA	CDR3 protein	D gene	clone size	V gene	CDR3 length	J gene
TGTGCCAGCAGCCCCATGACTAGCGGGAGGGAGACCCAGTACTTC	CASSPMTSGRETQYF	TRBD2	many	TRBV7-2	15	TRBJ2-5
TGTGCCAGCAGCTCCTTTCAGGGACAGCCCGTTTCGCAGTACTTC	CASSSFQGQPVSQYF	TRBD1	few	TRBV7-9	15	TRBJ2-5
TGTGCCTGGAGTGGGCAGGACCTCAATCAGCCCCAGCATTTT	CAWSGQDLNQPQHF	-	few	TRBV30	14	TRBJ1-5
TGTGCCACCAGCAGAGATCCAGGGAGGGACACCGGGGAGCTGTTTTTT	CATSRDPGRDTGELFF	TRBD2	few	TRBV15	16	TRBJ2-2
TGTGCCAGCAGCTTAACGGGACTAGCATACAATGAGCAGTTCTTC	CASSLTGLAYNEQFF	TRBD2	many	TRBV7-9	15	TRBJ2-1
TGCAGCGTTGAAGGTCTAGCAGCAGGCGACAATGAGCAGTTCTTC	CSVEGLAAGDNEQFF	-	-	TRBV29-1	15	TRBJ2-1
TGTGCCAGCAGCGAAGGGACTACTTTACAAGAGACCCAGTACTTC	CASSEGTTLQETQYF	TRBD2	many	TRBV7-9	15	TRBJ2-5
TGTGCCAGCAGTTTACTCCCCGGACTAGCGGGAGGGGTTTACAATGAGCAGTTCTTC	CASSLLPGLAGGVYNEQFF	TRBD2	-	TRBV27	19	TRBJ2-1
TGTGCCTGGAGTCCCTGGGGCGGGGTACAGTTCTTC	CAWSPWGGVQFF	-	few	TRBV30	12	TRBJ2-1
TGTGCCAGCAGTTTCGGCAGCGGGAGGGTAGACACCGGGGAGCTGTTTTTT	CASSFGSGRVDTGELFF	TRBD2	once	TRBV27	17	TRBJ2-2
TGTGCCAGCAGTTTAGACAATGCAGGGGTCCGAGGCTACACCTTC	CASSLDNAGVRGYTF	-	many	TRBV6-2/TRBV6-3	15	TRBJ1-2
TGTGCCAGCAGCCAAGATAAGGGACTAGCGGGAGGTGAGACCCAGTACTTC	CASSQDKGLAGGETQYF	TRBD2	many	TRBV3-1	17	TRBJ2-5
TGCGCCAGCAGCCAGCCGTCCATGAACACTGAAGCTTTCTTT	CASSQPSMNTEAFF	-	many	TRBV4-1	14	TRBJ1-1